The 19 T cell receptor beta chains given below trace back to one sample, sequenced in a study of T cells after yellow fever vaccination. TCRdb reprocessed the 5' RACE reads via MiXCR and lists one record per CDR3 protein. The sample has hundreds of thousands of distinct CDR3 sequences; around 10% are singletons. Sequenced here: PBMCs, sampled on the day of the first yellow fever vaccination. These receptors were collected from a man aged 18 to 30 who received the YFV17D yellow fever vaccine.

The rearrangement joins TRBV9 to TRBJ2-5, with 8 bases matching TRBD2. Trimming removed 5 bases from V and 5 bases from J; junction bases left unmatched: 8. The CDR3 has 14 residues. CDR1 is SGDLS and CDR2 is YYNGEE in the germline V gene. CDR3 region: CASSLPGGPETQYF. The CDR3 coding sequence is TGTGCCAGCAGTCTGCCGGGGGGGCCGGAGACCCAGTACTTC.

The chain carries TRBV6-1 and TRBJ2-5, with no clear D. Germline CDR1 MNHNS, CDR2 SASEGT. Trimming took off 3 bases at V and 4 bases at J, with 12 bases between the two ends. The CDR3 loop spans 14 amino acids. The CDR3 coding sequence is TGTGCCAGCAGTGAGGGCCCGAACGGAGAGACCCAGTACTTC. This translates into CASSEGPNGETQYF.

The chain is built from TRBV5-1 and TRBJ1-2, with D possibly TRBD1 on 5 matching bases. This CDR3 is 14 amino acids long. CDR1 and CDR2 (germline): SGHRS, YFSETQ. The germline V and J ends were trimmed by 5 bases and 4 bases, with 15 bases remaining between them. The chain's CDR3 is CASRQSTGFYGYTF. CDR3 DNA sequence: TGCGCCAGCAGGCAGAGCACAGGATTCTATGGCTACACCTTC.

The gene calls are TRBV10-3 and TRBJ1-3; 7 positions agree with TRBD1. CDR3 size: 17 residues. CDR1 ENHRY and CDR2 SYGVKD come from the germline V gene. V shed 2 bases, J shed 0 bases, and the junction held 7 bases outside the gene matches. CDR3 bases: TGTGCCATCAGTGAGCGCTCGGGACAGCGCTCTGGAAACACCATATATTTT. Translation gives CAISERSGQRSGNTIYF.

This CDR3 is CASSSGGPPSYEQYV. The CDR3 DNA follows: TGTGCCAGCAGTTCCGGGGGTCCTCCCTCCTACGAGCAGTACGTC. This chain links TRBV6-2 or TRBV6-3 with TRBJ2-7, with D perhaps TRBD2 (6 bases). The ends were cut back, 4 bases at V and 0 bases at J, with 13 bases in the middle. The CDR3 sequence is 15 residues long. Germline assignment: CDR1 MNHEY and CDR2 SVGEGT.

This clonotype was picked up many times. The V call is TRBV6-5, the J call TRBJ2-7; 11 bases align to TRBD1. CDR3 length: 15 residues. V shed 2 bases and J 1 base; nucleotides not matched to a gene: 1. Germline CDR1 MNHEY, CDR2 SVGAGI. CDR3: CASSYGDRGSYEQYF. The CDR3 nucleotides are TGTGCCAGCAGTTACGGGGACAGGGGGTCCTACGAGCAGTACTTC.

The genes are TRBV19 and TRBJ2-5, with TRBD2 identical over 8 bases. After removal of 8 bases from V and 2 bases from J, the junction contained 4 bases not matched to a gene. This CDR3 has 13 amino acids. Germline CDR1 is LNHDA and CDR2 is SQIVND (reference sequence). The CDR3 loop reads CASGERGQETQYF. The DNA for the CDR3 is TGTGCCAGTGGGGAGCGGGGGCAAGAGACCCAGTACTTC.

This clonotype was seen a handful of times. The V gene is TRBV5-1, the J gene TRBJ2-4; 9 bases fit TRBD2. J was trimmed by 0 bases and V by 1 base; bases with no gene match: 8. From germline, CDR1 is SGHRS and CDR2 YFSETQ. CDR3 size: 18 residues. CDR3 bases: TGCGCCAGCAGCTTGATCGAAGCGGGGGGTCTAGCCAAAAACATTCAGTACTTC. Translating gives CASSLIEAGGLAKNIQYF.

J is TRBJ1-5 and V is TRBV11-1; 7 nucleotides align to TRBD1. Germline CDR1 reads SGHAT; CDR2 reads FQDESV (reference sequence). The CDR3 contains 19 residues. J was trimmed by 1 base and V by 1 base; bases with no gene match: 13. Here the CDR3 reads CASSLGEFTGVRSNQPQHF. The CDR3 bases are TGTGCCAGCAGCTTAGGGGAATTTACAGGGGTTAGGAGCAATCAGCCCCAGCATTTT.

The chain recombines TRBV5-1 with TRBJ1-2; D is undetermined. The V end lost 0 bases, the J end lost 5 bases, and 8 bases lay between the germline ends. Germline loops: CDR1 SGHRS, CDR2 YFSETQ. The CDR3 is made up of 13 amino acids. CDR3 coding DNA: TGCGCCAGCAGCTTGGACGCGGATTATGGCTACACCTTC. Translation gives CASSLDADYGYTF.

In this sample, this clonotype turned up a few times. The genes are TRBV28 and TRBJ1-1, with D possibly matching TRBD1 (5 bases). The CDR3 runs to 16 residues. Germline CDR1 MDHEN, CDR2 SYDVKM. The germline V and J ends were trimmed by 6 bases and 3 bases, with 20 bases remaining between them. The CDR3 here is CASSRRFLWGHTEAFF. The CDR3, as DNA: TGTGCCAGCAGCCGGCGTTTTCTTTGGGGACACACTGAAGCTTTCTTT.

V is TRBV6-5 and J is TRBJ1-5; possible D gene TRBD1, 6 bases. Germline V gives CDR1 MNHEY, CDR2 SVGAGI. The CDR3 length is 11 residues. The V end lost 6 bases, the J end lost 16 bases, and 16 bases lay between the germline ends. The CDR3 DNA is TGTGCCAGCAGATCGGGGGGCCCTTTCCATTTT. Translation gives CASRSGGPFHF.

This clonotype was observed at least ten times. This chain joins TRBV9 and TRBJ2-3; D is possibly TRBD2 (5 bases). CDR3 length equals 13 residues. Germline V CDR1 and CDR2: SGDLS, YYNGEE. Deletions cut 7 bases from V and 3 bases from J, with 12 bases between. Here the CDR3 reads CASGRVGTDTQYF. DNA for the CDR3: TGTGCCAGCGGGCGGGTCGGTACAGATACGCAGTATTTT.

This clonotype was observed a handful of times. CDR3 amino acids: CASSTGVGTQYF. The CDR3 DNA is TGTGCCAGCAGTACAGGGGTAGGGACCCAGTACTTC. V and J are TRBV25-1 and TRBJ2-5; TRBD1 aligns across 7 bases. CDR1 MGHDK and CDR2 SYGVNS come from the germline V gene. V was clipped by 5 bases and J by 7 bases; unmatched bases: 4. The CDR3 is 12 residues long.

This clonotype was detected only a few times. This chain links TRBV7-9 with TRBJ2-3; D is undetermined. This CDR3 spans 15 amino acids. Per germline, CDR1 SEHNR and CDR2 FQNEAQ (reference sequence). Deletions cut 1 base from V and 4 bases from J, with 12 bases between. CDR3 loop: CASSLDGWRADTQYF. DNA of the CDR3: TGTGCCAGCAGCTTAGACGGGTGGAGAGCAGATACGCAGTATTTT.

The chain is built from TRBV2 and TRBJ2-4; either TRBD1 or TRBD2 may supply D (7 bases each). The length of the CDR3 is 14 residues. CDR1 is SNHLY, CDR2 FYNNEI, per germline. The ends were cut back, 8 bases at V and 6 bases at J, with 17 bases in the middle. CDR3 region: CASLRGGGRNIQYF. In nucleotides, the CDR3 is TGTGCCAGCCTCCGGGGAGGGGGCAGAAACATTCAGTACTTC.

This clonotype was detected once. The chain links TRBV5-4 to TRBJ2-3, with D possibly matching TRBD2 (5 bases). CDR3 length: 16 residues. The germline CDR1 and CDR2 sequences are SGHNT and YYREEE (reference sequence). Trimming pared 3 bases from V and 4 bases from J, leaving 18 bases between. CDR3 loop: CASSWTVDVISDTQYF. In DNA, the CDR3 is TGTGCCAGCAGCTGGACTGTAGATGTTATTTCAGATACGCAGTATTTT.

J is TRBJ2-5 and V is TRBV25-1; 12 bases agree with TRBD1. The CDR3 is 15 residues long. Germline V gives CDR1 MGHDK, CDR2 SYGVNS. Trimming took 4 bases from V and 5 from J; bases not matched to a gene: 5. CDR3 in DNA: TGTGCCAGCAGTGCGGGACAGGGGGCGCAGGAGACCCAGTACTTC. Translation: CASSAGQGAQETQYF.

The chain uses TRBV20-1 and TRBJ2-2; 9 positions match TRBD1. J lost 3 bases, V lost 6 bases, and 8 bases had no gene match. Germline V gene lookup returns CDR1 DFQATT and CDR2 SNEGSKA (reference sequence). The length of the CDR3 is 15 residues. The CDR3 loop reads CSAAGQGKHTGELFF. The CDR3 DNA reads as TGCAGTGCCGCAGGACAGGGGAAACACACCGGGGAGCTGTTTTTT.